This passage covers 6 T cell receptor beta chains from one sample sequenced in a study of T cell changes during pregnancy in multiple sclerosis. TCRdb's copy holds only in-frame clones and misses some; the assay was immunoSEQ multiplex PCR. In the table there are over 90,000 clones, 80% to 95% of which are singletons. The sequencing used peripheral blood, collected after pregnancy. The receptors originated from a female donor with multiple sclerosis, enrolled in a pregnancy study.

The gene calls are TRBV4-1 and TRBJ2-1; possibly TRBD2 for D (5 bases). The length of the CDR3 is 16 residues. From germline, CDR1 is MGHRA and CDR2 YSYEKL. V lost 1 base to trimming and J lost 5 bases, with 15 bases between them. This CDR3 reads CASSQAWLAIDNEQFF. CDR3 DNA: TGCGCCAGCAGCCAAGCTTGGCTAGCTATCGACAATGAGCAGTTCTTC.

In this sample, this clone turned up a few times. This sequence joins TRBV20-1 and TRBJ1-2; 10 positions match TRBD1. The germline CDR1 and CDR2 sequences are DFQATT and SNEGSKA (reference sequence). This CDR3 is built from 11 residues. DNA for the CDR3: TGCAGCGGGACAGGGGAATGGGGCTACACCTTC. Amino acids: CSGTGEWGYTF.

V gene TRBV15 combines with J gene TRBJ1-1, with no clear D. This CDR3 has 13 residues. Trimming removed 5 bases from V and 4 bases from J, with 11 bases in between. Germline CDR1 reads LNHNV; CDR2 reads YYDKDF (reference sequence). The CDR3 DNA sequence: TGTGCCACCAGCGTCTCAGTTGGCACTGAAGCTTTCTTT. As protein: CATSVSVGTEAFF.

CDR3 region: CASSTFLHRGDTGELFF. The CDR3 coding sequence is TGTGCCAGCAGTACTTTCCTGCACAGGGGGGACACCGGGGAGCTGTTTTTT. The chain joins TRBV27 to TRBJ2-2; 8 bases match TRBD1. Germline loops: CDR1 MNHEY, CDR2 SMNVEV (reference sequence). Unmatched junction bases numbered 11, after V lost 5 bases and J lost 3 bases. This CDR3 spans 17 amino acids.

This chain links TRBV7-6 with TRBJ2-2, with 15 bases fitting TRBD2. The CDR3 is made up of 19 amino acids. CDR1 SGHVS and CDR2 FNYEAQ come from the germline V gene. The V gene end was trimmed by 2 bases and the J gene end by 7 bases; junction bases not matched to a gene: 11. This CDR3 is CASSLFSGLAGGPGGELFF. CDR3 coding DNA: TGTGCCAGCAGCTTATTCTCTGGACTAGCGGGAGGGCCGGGCGGGGAGCTGTTTTTT.

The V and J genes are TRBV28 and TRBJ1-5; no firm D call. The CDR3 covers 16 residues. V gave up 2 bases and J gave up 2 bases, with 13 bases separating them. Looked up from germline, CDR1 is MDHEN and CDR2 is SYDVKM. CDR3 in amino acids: CASSLSAGLGNQPQHF. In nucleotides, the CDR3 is TGTGCCAGCAGTTTAAGCGCTGGGTTAGGCAATCAGCCCCAGCATTTT. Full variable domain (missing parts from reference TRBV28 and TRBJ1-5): DVKVTQSSRYLVKRTGEKVFLECVQDMDHENMFWYRQDPGLGLRLIYFSYDVKMKEKGDIPEGYSVSREKKERFSLILESASTNQTSMYLCASSLSAGLGNQPQHFGDGTRLSIL.